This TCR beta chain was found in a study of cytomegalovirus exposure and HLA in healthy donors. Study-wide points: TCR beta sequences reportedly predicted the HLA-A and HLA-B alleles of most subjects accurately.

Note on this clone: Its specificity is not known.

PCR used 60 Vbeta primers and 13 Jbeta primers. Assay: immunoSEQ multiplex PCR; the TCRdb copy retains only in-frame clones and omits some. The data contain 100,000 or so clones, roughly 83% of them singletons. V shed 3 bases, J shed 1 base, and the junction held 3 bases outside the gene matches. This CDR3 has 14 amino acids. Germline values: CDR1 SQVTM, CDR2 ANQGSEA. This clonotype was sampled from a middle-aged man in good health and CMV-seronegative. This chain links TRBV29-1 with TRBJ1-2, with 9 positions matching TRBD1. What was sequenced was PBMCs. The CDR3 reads CSVEGTGFNYGYTF. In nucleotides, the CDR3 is TGCAGCGTTGAGGGGACAGGGTTTAACTATGGCTACACCTTC.